The 9 T cell receptor beta chains in this list originate from one sample, sequenced in a study of blood T cell repertoires in COVID-19 (dated by TCRdb to about 2020). The library was made by the immunoSEQ multiplex PCR assay. TCRdb retrieved this table from immuneACCESS and kept in-frame rearrangements only. Not all clones are present; in checked studies, unresolved V genes account for under half, and no reason is known for the remainder. The sample includes roughly 310,000 clones, with 70% to 90% observed a single time. In total, the top ten clones hold 3% to 4% of the sample. The sequenced sample was peripheral blood. The receptors shown here come from a woman aged 45-59 years with active or convalescent COVID-19.

V is TRBV12-3 or TRBV12-4 and J is TRBJ2-4; D remains unclear. This CDR3 is built from 13 residues. Trimming shortened V by 5 bases and J by 7 bases, and 12 bases separated the two germline ends. CDR3 amino acids: CASSPSRRNIQYF. The CDR3 DNA reads TGTGCCAGCAGTCCCTCCCGGCGGAACATTCAGTACTTC.

J is TRBJ1-1 and V is TRBV28; TRBD1 matches at 9 bases. Germline CDR1 is MDHEN and CDR2 is SYDVKM. Unmatched junction bases numbered 6, after V lost 3 bases and J lost 7 bases. The CDR3 consists of 14 residues. The CDR3 here is CASSLRTGAVEAFF. The DNA of the CDR3 is TGTGCCAGCAGTTTGAGGACAGGGGCTGTTGAAGCTTTCTTT.

This clone was observed at least ten times. V gene TRBV5-4 combines with J gene TRBJ2-7, with TRBD2 matching over 11 bases. The CDR3 is 16 residues long. Germline-derived CDR1 and CDR2 are SGHNT and YYREEE (reference sequence). Trimming took 4 bases from V and 0 from J; bases not matched to a gene: 6. The CDR3 protein is CASSLMTSGDSYEQYF. The DNA of the CDR3 is TGTGCCAGCAGCCTCATGACTAGCGGGGACTCCTACGAGCAGTACTTC.

This chain uses TRBV10-3 with TRBJ2-2; the D is unclear. The CDR3 has 12 amino acids. Germline loops: CDR1 ENHRY, CDR2 SYGVKD. With 6 bases removed from V and 2 bases from J, the gap between germline ends came to 4 bases. The CDR3 reads CAIRSNTGELFF. CDR3 DNA sequence: TGTGCCATCAGGTCAAACACCGGGGAGCTGTTTTTT.

The chain couples TRBV28 to TRBJ1-2, with 8 positions matching TRBD1. The germline V gene has CDR1 MDHEN and CDR2 SYDVKM. The CDR3 is made up of 15 amino acids. V lost 6 bases, J lost 2 bases, and 8 bases stayed unmatched. The CDR3 is CASRSTGTGNYGYTF. The DNA of the CDR3 is TGTGCCAGCAGGTCTACCGGGACAGGAAACTATGGCTACACCTTC.

This rearrangement joins TRBV6-2 or TRBV6-3 to TRBJ1-5; D remains unclear. Germline CDR1 is MNHEY and CDR2 is SVGEGT. This CDR3 comprises 18 residues. Trimming took off 2 bases at V and 0 bases at J, with 17 bases between the two ends. CDR3 sequence (DNA): TGTGCCAGCAGTTACCCCACGGAGGCGAAGTATAGCAATCAGCCCCAGCATTTT. As protein: CASSYPTEAKYSNQPQHF.

Points on this clone: Other DNA sequences in the sample encode the same CDR3. This sequence joins TRBV28 and TRBJ2-4, with TRBD1 as a possible D gene (6 bases). The CDR3 is made up of 14 amino acids. The V end was cut by 3 bases, the J end by 1 base, with 7 bases between. Germline CDR1 MDHEN, CDR2 SYDVKM. Here the CDR3 DNA reads TGTGCCAGCAGTTTCCAGGGGGCCAAAAACATTCAGTACTTC. Residues: CASSFQGAKNIQYF.

V usage is TRBV19 and J usage is TRBJ2-1, with 8 bases aligning to TRBD1. This CDR3 region has 13 residues. Germline lookup yields CDR1 LNHDA and CDR2 SQIVND (reference sequence). Germline trimming cut 6 bases from V and 5 bases from J; bases unmatched to any gene: 3. CDR3 amino acids: CASRGQGNNEQFF. The CDR3 DNA reads as TGTGCCAGTAGAGGACAGGGTAACAATGAGCAGTTCTTC.

The chain is built from TRBV7-9 and TRBJ2-5, with 7 bases matching TRBD1. The junction had 11 bases not matched to a gene; V was cut back by 5 bases and J by 2 bases. In germline, CDR1 is SEHNR, CDR2 FQNEAQ (reference sequence). The CDR3 runs to 16 residues. The CDR3 nucleotides read TGTGCCAGCAGCCAGCCGACAGGGATTGAGCAAGAGACCCAGTACTTC. Protein: CASSQPTGIEQETQYF.